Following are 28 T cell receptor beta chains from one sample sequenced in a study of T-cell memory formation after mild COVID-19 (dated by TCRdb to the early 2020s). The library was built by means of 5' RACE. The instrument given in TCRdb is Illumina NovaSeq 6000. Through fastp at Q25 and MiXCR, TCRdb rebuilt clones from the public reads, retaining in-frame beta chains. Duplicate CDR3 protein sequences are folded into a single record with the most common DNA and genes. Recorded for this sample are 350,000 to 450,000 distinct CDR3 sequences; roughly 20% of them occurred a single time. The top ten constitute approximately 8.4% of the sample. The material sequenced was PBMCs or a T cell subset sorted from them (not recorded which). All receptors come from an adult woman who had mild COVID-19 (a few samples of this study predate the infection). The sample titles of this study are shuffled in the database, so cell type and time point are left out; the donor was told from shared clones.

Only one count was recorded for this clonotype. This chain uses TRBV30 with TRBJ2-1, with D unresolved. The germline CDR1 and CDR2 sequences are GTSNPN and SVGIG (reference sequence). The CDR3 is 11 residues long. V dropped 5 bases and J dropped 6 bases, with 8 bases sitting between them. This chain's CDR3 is CAWYPANEQFF. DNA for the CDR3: TGTGCCTGGTACCCCGCCAATGAGCAGTTCTTC.

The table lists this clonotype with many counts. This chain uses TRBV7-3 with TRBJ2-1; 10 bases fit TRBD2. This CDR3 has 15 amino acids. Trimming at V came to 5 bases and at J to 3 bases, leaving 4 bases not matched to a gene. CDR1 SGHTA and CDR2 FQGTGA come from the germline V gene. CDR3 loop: CASSALAGVYNEQFF. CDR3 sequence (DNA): TGTGCCAGCAGCGCCCTAGCGGGAGTCTACAATGAGCAGTTCTTC.

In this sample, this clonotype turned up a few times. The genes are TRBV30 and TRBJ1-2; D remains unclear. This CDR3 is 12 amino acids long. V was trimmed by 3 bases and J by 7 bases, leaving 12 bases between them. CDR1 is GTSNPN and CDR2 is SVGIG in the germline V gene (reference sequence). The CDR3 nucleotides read TGTGCCTGGAGACCGAGTGGCGGTGGCTACACCTTC. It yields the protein CAWRPSGGGYTF.

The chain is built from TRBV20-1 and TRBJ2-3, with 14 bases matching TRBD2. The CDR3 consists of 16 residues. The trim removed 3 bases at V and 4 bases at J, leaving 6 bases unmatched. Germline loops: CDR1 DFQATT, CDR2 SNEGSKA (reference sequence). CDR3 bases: TGCAGTGCTAGCTCCGGGACTAGCGGGGGCGCAGATACGCAGTATTTT. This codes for CSASSGTSGGADTQYF.

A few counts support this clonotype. This CDR3 is CACYGMNTEAFF. DNA for the CDR3: TGTGCCTGCTATGGGATGAACACTGAAGCTTTCTTT. The chain uses TRBV30 and TRBJ1-1; D gene unclear. This CDR3 region has 12 residues. V gave up 6 bases and J gave up 0 bases, with 8 bases separating them. CDR1 is GTSNPN, CDR2 SVGIG, per germline (reference sequence).

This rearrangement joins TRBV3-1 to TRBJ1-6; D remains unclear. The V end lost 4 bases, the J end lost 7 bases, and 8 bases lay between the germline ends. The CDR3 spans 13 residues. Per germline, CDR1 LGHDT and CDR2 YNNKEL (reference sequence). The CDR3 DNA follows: TGTGCCAGCAGCCGTTCATCGAATTCACCCCTCCACTTT. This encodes CASSRSSNSPLHF.

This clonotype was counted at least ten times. CDR3 protein: CASSFPGSSYNEQFF. As DNA, the CDR3 is TGTGCCAGCAGCTTCCCAGGGAGCTCCTACAATGAGCAGTTCTTC. The chain employs TRBV7-6 and TRBJ2-1; either TRBD1 or TRBD2 may supply D (5 bases each). The germline V gene encodes CDR1 SGHVS and CDR2 FNYEAQ. CDR3 length: 15 amino acids. With 3 bases removed from V and 0 bases from J, the gap between germline ends came to 9 bases. Combining the CDR3 with reference TRBV7-6 and TRBJ2-1 gives the whole variable domain GAGVSQSPRYKVTKRGQDVALRCDPISGHVSLYWYRQALGQGPEFLTYFNYEAQQDKSGLPNDRFSAERPEGSISTLTIQRTEQRDSAMYRCASSFPGSSYNEQFFGPGTRLTVL.

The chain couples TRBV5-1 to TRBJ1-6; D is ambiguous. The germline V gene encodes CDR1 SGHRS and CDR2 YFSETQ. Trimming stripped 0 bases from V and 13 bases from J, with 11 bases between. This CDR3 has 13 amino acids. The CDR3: CASSLEGERPLHF. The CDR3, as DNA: TGCGCCAGCAGCTTGGAAGGTGAGAGGCCCCTCCACTTT.

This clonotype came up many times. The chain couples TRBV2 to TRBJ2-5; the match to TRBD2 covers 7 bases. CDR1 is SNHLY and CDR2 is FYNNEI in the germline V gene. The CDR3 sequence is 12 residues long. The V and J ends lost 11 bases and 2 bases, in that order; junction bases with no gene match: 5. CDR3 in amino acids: CAGTGGQETQYF. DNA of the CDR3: TGTGCCGGGACGGGGGGTCAAGAGACCCAGTACTTC.

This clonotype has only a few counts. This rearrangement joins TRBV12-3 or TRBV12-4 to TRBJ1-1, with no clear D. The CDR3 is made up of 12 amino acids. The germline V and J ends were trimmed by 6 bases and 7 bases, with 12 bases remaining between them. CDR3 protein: CASSLPGNEAFF. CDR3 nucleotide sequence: TGTGCCAGCAGCCTTCCCGGGAATGAAGCTTTCTTT.

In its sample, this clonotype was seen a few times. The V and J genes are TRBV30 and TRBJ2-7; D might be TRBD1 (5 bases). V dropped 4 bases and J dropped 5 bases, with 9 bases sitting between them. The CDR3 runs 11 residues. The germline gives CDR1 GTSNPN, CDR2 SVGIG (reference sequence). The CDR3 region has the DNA TGTGCCTGGATTAGGGGAAACGAGCAGTACTTC. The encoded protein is CAWIRGNEQYF.

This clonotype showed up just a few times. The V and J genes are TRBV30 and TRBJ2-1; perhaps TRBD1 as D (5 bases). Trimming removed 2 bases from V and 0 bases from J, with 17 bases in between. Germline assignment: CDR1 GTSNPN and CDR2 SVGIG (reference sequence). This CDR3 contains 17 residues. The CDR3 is CAWSSMTVTSSYNEQFF. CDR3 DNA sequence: TGTGCCTGGAGTTCGATGACAGTCACGAGCTCCTACAATGAGCAGTTCTTC.

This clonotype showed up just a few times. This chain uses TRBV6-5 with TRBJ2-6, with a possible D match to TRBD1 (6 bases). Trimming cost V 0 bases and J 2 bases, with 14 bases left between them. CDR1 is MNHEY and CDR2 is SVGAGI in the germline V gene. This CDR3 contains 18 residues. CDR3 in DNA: TGTGCCAGCAGTTACTCAGGGGGAAGGGGACCTGGGGCCAACGTCCTGACTTTC. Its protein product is CASSYSGGRGPGANVLTF.

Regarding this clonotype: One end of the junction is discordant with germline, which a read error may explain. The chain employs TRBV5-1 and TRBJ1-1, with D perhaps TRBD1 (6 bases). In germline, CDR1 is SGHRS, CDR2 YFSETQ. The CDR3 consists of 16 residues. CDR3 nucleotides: TGCTCCAGCAGCTTGGGGGGCGGCAGGCGGGGCACTGAAGCTTTCTTT. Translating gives CSSSLGGGRRGTEAFF.

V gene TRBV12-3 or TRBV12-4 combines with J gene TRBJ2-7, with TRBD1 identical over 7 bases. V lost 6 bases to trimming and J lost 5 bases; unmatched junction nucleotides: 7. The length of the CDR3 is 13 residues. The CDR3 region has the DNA TGTGCCAGCAGGGTACAGGGGTTCGACGAGCAGTACTTC. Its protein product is CASRVQGFDEQYF.

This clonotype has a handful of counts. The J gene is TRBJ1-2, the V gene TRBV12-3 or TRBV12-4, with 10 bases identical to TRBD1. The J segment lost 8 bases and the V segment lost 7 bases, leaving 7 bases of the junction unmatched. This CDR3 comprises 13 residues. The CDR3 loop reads CASTLGQGRGYTF. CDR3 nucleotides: TGTGCCAGCACCTTGGGACAGGGGAGGGGCTACACCTTC.

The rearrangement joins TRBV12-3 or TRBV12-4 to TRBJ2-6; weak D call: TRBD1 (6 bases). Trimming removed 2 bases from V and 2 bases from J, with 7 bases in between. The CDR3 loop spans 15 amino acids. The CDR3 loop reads CASSLRTAGANVLTF. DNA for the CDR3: TGTGCCAGCAGTTTACGGACAGCTGGGGCCAACGTCCTGACTTTC.

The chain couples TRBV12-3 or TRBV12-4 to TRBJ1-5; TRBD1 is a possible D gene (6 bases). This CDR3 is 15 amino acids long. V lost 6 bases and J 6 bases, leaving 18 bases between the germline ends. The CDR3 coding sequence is TGTGCCAGCAGATTGACATCGGGGGCAGGTCAGCCCCAGCATTTT. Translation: CASRLTSGAGQPQHF.

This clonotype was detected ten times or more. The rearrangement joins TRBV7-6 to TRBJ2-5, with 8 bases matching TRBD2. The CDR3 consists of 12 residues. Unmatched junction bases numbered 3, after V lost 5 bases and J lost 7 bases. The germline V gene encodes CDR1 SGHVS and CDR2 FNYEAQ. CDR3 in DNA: TGTGCCAGCAGCAGCGGGGGTGGGACCCAGTACTTC. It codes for CASSSGGGTQYF.

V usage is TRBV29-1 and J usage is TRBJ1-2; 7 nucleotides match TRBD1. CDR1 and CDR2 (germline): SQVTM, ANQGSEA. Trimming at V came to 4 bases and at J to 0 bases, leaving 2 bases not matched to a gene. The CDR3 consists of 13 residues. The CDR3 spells CSVADRPNYGYTF. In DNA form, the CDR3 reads TGCAGCGTTGCGGACAGGCCTAACTATGGCTACACCTTC.

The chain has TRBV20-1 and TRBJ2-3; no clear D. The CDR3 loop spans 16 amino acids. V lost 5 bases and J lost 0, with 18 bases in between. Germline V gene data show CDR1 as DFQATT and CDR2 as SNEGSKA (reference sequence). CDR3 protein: CSARPTQRLSTDTQYF. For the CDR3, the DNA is TGCAGTGCTCGTCCCACGCAGCGACTTAGCACAGATACGCAGTATTTT.

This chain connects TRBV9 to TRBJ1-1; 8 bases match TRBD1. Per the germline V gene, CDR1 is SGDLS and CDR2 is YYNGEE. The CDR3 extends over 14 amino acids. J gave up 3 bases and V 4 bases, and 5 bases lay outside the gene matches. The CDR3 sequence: CASSPQGDHTEAFF. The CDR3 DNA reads TGTGCCAGCAGCCCACAGGGGGACCACACTGAAGCTTTCTTT.

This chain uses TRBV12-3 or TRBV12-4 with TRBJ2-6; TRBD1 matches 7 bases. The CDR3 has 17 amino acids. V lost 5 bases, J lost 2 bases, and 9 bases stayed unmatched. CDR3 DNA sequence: TGTGCCAGCAGTCCCCTAAGGGGGCGCACTGGGGCCAACGTCCTGACTTTC. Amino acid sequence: CASSPLRGRTGANVLTF.

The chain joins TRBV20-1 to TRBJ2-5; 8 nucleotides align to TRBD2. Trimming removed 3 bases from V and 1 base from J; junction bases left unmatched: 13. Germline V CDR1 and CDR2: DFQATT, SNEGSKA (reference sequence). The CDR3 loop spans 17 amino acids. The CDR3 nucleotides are TGCAGTGCTAGTCCTCGGTCGCTAGCGGGCCTCCAAGAGACCCAGTACTTC. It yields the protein CSASPRSLAGLQETQYF.

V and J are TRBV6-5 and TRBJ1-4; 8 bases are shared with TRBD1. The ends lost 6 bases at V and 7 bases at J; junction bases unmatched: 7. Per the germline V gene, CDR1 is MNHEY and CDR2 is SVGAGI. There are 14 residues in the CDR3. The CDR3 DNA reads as TGTGCCAGCAGCCCCGGACAGGGCGGTGAAAAACTGTTTTTT. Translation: CASSPGQGGEKLFF.

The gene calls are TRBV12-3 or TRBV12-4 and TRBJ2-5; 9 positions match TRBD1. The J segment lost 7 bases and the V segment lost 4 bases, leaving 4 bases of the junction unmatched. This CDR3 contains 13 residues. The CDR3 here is CASSWTGAGTQYF. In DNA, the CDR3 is TGTGCCAGCAGTTGGACAGGGGCGGGGACCCAGTACTTC.

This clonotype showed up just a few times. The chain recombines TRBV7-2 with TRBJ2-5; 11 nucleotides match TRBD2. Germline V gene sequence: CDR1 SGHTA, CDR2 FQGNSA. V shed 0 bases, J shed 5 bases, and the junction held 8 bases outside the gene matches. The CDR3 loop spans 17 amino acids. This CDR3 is CASSLASSGRFYETQYF. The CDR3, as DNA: TGTGCCAGCAGCTTAGCCTCTAGCGGGAGGTTTTATGAGACCCAGTACTTC.

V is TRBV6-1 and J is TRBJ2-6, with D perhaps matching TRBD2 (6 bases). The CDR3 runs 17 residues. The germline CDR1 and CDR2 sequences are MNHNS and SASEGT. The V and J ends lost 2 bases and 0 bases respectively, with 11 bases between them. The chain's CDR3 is CASSESGLYSGANVLTF. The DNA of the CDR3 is TGTGCCAGCAGTGAAAGCGGACTATACTCTGGGGCCAACGTCCTGACTTTC.